The entry below gives a single T cell receptor (beta chain) sequence along with its context. Antigen unknown. A much bigger clone sits one base away, suggesting this may be a read error. The ends were cut back, 6 bases at V and 6 bases at J, with 14 bases in the middle. The CDR3 runs to 13 residues. The data stem from a study of blood T cells in healthy people across ages. The study, taken as a whole, reports: It was held that the diversity estimates obtained from one million T cells were underestimates.

Sample-barcoded 5' priming and a J-beta primer mix drove a second PCR of roughly 6 to 12 cycles. One entry per CDR3 protein results from TCRdb running MiXCR on the 5' RACE reads. The table lists 1.5 million or so distinct CDR3 sequences, 35% to 45% of them singletons. The V and J genes are TRBV12-3 or TRBV12-4 and TRBJ1-2; D not certain. Sequenced sample: blood. The TCR was taken from a young woman in good health. The CDR3 nucleotides are TGTGCCAGCAGCCTCGAGCGTAGGCATGGCTACACCTTC. Its protein product is CASSLERRHGYTF.